Following are 17 T cell receptor beta chains from one sample sequenced in a study of Graves' ophthalmopathy and Graves' hyperthyroidism. The authors amplified TCR beta CDR3 regions, and they did so from RNA transcripts for repertoire sequencing. An initial RT-PCR round employing HTBI primers preceded a second-round multiplex PCR. TCRdb independently ran MiXCR on the multiplex PCR reads; one entry per CDR3 protein. Among roughly 380,000 distinct CDR3 sequences listed, 15% were seen once. Material: peripheral blood. These receptors were taken from a woman aged 18-35 years with stable Graves' hyperthyroidism.

Remarks on this clonotype: One junction end does not reproduce the germline sequence, and a read error may be involved. The chain has TRBV6-1 and TRBJ2-4; perhaps TRBD1 as D (8 bases). Germline V gene data show CDR1 as MNHNS and CDR2 as SASEGT. The CDR3 covers 16 residues. The CDR3: CASSVQGAGAKNIKYF. In nucleotides, the CDR3 is TGTGCCAGCAGTGTTCAGGGGGCGGGGGCCAAAAACATTAAGTACTTC.

This clonotype turned up a few times. V gene TRBV20-1 combines with J gene TRBJ2-7, with 7 bases matching TRBD1. Germline trimming cut 1 base from V and 0 bases from J; bases unmatched to any gene: 9. CDR1 and CDR2 (germline): DFQATT, SNEGSKA (reference sequence). CDR3 length: 16 amino acids. CDR3: CSARASPRDSSYEQYF. CDR3 bases: TGCAGTGCTAGAGCCTCCCCAAGGGACAGCTCCTACGAGCAGTACTTC.

This sequence joins TRBV6-2 or TRBV6-3 and TRBJ2-7, with 14 positions matching TRBD2. The CDR3 is 17 amino acids. V lost 6 bases to trimming and J lost 4 bases; unmatched junction nucleotides: 11. From germline, CDR1 is MNHEY and CDR2 SVGEGT. DNA of the CDR3: TGTGCCAGCAGCAGGAGAGGGGGACTAGCGGGAGTATACGAGCAGTACTTC. Its protein is CASSRRGGLAGVYEQYF.

This clonotype was detected only a few times. The CDR3 is CASSFSPVGLKNIQYF. The DNA for the CDR3 is TGCGCCAGCAGCTTCTCCCCTGTGGGCCTCAAAAACATTCAGTACTTC. The V and J genes are TRBV4-1 and TRBJ2-4, with D hard to call. The CDR3 loop spans 16 amino acids. Trimming cost V 5 bases and J 3 bases, with 17 bases left between them. From germline, CDR1 is MGHRA and CDR2 YSYEKL.

This clonotype has ten or more counts. The chain carries TRBV25-1 and TRBJ2-5; D possibly uses TRBD1 or TRBD2 (5 bases each). Germline V lookup: CDR1 MGHDK, CDR2 SYGVNS. The CDR3 consists of 16 residues. The V gene lost 3 bases and the J gene lost 4 bases, with 18 bases spanning the gap. The CDR3 region has the DNA TGTGCCAGCAGTGATGCCGGGACCGCCGCAGGAGAGACCCAGTACTTC. Translated, it gives CASSDAGTAAGETQYF.

This clonotype came up many times. The CDR3 bases are TGTGCCAGCAGGGGACCGAAGGTTGTTTACACTGAAGCTTTCTTT. Translated: CASRGPKVVYTEAFF. The J gene is TRBJ1-1, the V gene TRBV12-3 or TRBV12-4; perhaps TRBD1 as D (5 bases). The CDR3 runs to 15 residues. V shed 6 bases and J shed 3 bases, with 17 bases lying between them.

This clonotype was observed at least ten times. The V and J genes are TRBV6-5 and TRBJ1-5; D not resolved. Germline V gene sequence: CDR1 MNHEY, CDR2 SVGAGI. The CDR3 extends over 14 amino acids. V dropped 0 bases and J dropped 7 bases, with 10 bases sitting between them. In nucleotides, the CDR3 is TGTGCCAGCAGTTACTCGGACCCCAAGCAGCCCCAGCATTTT. This sequence encodes CASSYSDPKQPQHF.

This clonotype was seen repeatedly, ten times or more. The chain uses TRBV7-2 and TRBJ1-1, with TRBD1 matching 8 bases. V was pared by 3 bases and J by 4 bases, with 13 bases of the junction left unmatched. The CDR3 sequence is 17 residues long. Germline V gene data show CDR1 as SGHTA and CDR2 as FQGNSA. CDR3 region: CASSLAPDRGGGTEAFF. CDR3 nucleotide sequence: TGTGCCAGCAGCTTGGCACCCGACAGGGGAGGAGGCACTGAAGCTTTCTTT.

The V and J genes are TRBV7-8 and TRBJ2-7; TRBD2 agrees at 10 bases. V was pared by 4 bases and J by 2 bases, with 5 bases of the junction left unmatched. CDR3 length: 15 amino acids. Germline CDR1 is SGHVS and CDR2 is FQNEAQ. CDR3 region: CASSSERGGTYEQYF. The CDR3 DNA sequence: TGTGCCAGCAGCTCCGAGCGGGGGGGAACCTACGAGCAGTACTTC.

At least ten counts were recorded for this clonotype. The chain links TRBV29-1 to TRBJ1-2; no clear D. The CDR3 extends over 11 amino acids. V lost 6 bases to trimming and J lost 6 bases, with 11 bases between them. Per the germline V gene, CDR1 is SQVTM and CDR2 is ANQGSEA. CDR3 nucleotide sequence: TGCAGCGTCGCTGGGGTGGATGGCTACACCTTC. This encodes CSVAGVDGYTF.

This clonotype was observed at least ten times. V and J are TRBV19 and TRBJ2-7; D gene ambiguous. The V gene's germline CDR1 is LNHDA and CDR2 SQIVND (reference sequence). V was trimmed by 5 bases and J by 0 bases, leaving 17 bases between them. CDR3 length: 16 residues. The CDR3 nucleotides read TGTGCCAGTAGTCCCGCAGGCAACGTCCTCTCCTACGAGCAGTACTTC. Encoded protein: CASSPAGNVLSYEQYF.

This clonotype was seen ten or more times. The genes are TRBV29-1 and TRBJ1-1; D is uncertain. This CDR3 contains 13 residues. Germline CDR1 reads SQVTM; CDR2 reads ANQGSEA. The germline V and J ends were trimmed by 3 bases and 1 base, with 9 bases remaining between them. CDR3 loop: CSVDDSKNTEAFF. The CDR3 DNA reads TGCAGCGTTGATGACTCAAAGAACACTGAAGCTTTCTTT.

The rearrangement links TRBV7-2 to TRBJ2-5, with TRBD2 as a possible D gene (5 bases). The CDR3 loop spans 15 amino acids. Trimming cost V 5 bases and J 3 bases, with 16 bases left between them. Germline CDR1 SGHTA, CDR2 FQGNSA. In DNA form, the CDR3 reads TGTGCCAGCAGCCCCCCGGGATGGGCCGAAGAGACCCAGTACTTC. Translating it yields CASSPPGWAEETQYF. Full variable domain (rest looked up from reference TRBV7-2 and TRBJ2-5): GAGVSQSPSNKVTEKGKDVELRCDPISGHTALYWYRQSLGQGLEFLIYFQGNSAPDKSGLPSDRFSAERTGGSVSTLTIQRTQQEDSAVYLCASSPPGWAEETQYFGPGTRLLVL.

This clonotype was recorded at least ten times. The chain links TRBV24-1 to TRBJ1-2, with D perhaps TRBD1 (5 bases). The germline gives CDR1 KGHDR, CDR2 SFDVKD. Trimming cost V 2 bases and J 8 bases, with 8 bases left between them. The CDR3 sequence is 12 residues long. The CDR3 loop reads CATSDSGLGYTF. The CDR3, as DNA: TGTGCCACCAGTGATTCAGGGTTGGGCTACACCTTC.

In this sample, this clonotype turned up many times. This rearrangement joins TRBV7-3 to TRBJ2-4; D is perhaps TRBD1 (5 bases). Trimming shortened V by 5 bases and J by 2 bases, and 19 bases separated the two germline ends. Germline V gene sequence: CDR1 SGHTA, CDR2 FQGTGA. This CDR3 is 17 amino acids long. CDR3: CASSLGQGYLSKNIQYF. The DNA for the CDR3 is TGTGCCAGCAGCCTGGGGCAGGGCTACCTGTCCAAAAACATTCAGTACTTC.

This clonotype was seen many times. The chain couples TRBV6-1 to TRBJ1-6; D gene unclear. The V end was cut by 7 bases, the J end by 9 bases, with 10 bases between. Germline V CDR1 and CDR2: MNHNS, SASEGT. CDR3 length: 12 residues. Written as DNA, the CDR3 is TGTGCCAGCAAGGTGGCGGCTTCACCCCTCCACTTT. As protein: CASKVAASPLHF.

There are many counts of this clonotype. The chain has TRBV5-4 and TRBJ2-5; D is ambiguous. This CDR3 comprises 13 residues. Trimming removed 0 bases from V and 5 bases from J, with 8 bases in between. Germline CDR1 SGHNT, CDR2 YYREEE (reference sequence). The CDR3 bases are TGTGCCAGCAGCTTGGTAACGTCGGAGACCCAGTACTTC. Translation gives CASSLVTSETQYF. Variable domain in full (rest from reference TRBV5-4 and TRBJ2-5): ETGVTQSPTHLIKTRGQQVTLRCSSQSGHNTVSWYQQALGQGPQFIFQYYREEENGRGNFPPRFSGLQFPNYSSELNVNALELDDSALYLCASSLVTSETQYFGPGTRLLVL.